This T cell receptor (beta chain) was obtained from a study of T cell responses to AZD1222 COVID-19 vaccine. General observations from the study: Donors skewed white British and female; clonal diversity was possibly underestimated. Just a handful of AZD1222 recipients were seropositive at baseline.

Germline V gene lookup returns CDR1 SGHTA and CDR2 FQGTGA. Unmatched junction bases numbered 3, after V lost 5 bases and J lost 6 bases. The CDR3 spans 13 residues. Generated by immunoSEQ multiplex PCR, the TCRdb table keeps only in-frame clones and is missing some. Among 86,000 or so clones listed, roughly 86% were seen once. With respect to this clone: The antigen is not known.

This chain joins TRBV7-3 and TRBJ2-1, with 8 bases matching TRBD1. This clonotype originated in an adult who received the AZD1222 COVID-19 vaccine. Here the sequenced sample was peripheral blood, taken 28 days after the second AZD1222 dose. For the CDR3, the DNA is TGTGCCAGCAGCATAGGGACAGGCAATGAGCAGTTCTTC. Its protein is CASSIGTGNEQFF.